These T cell receptor beta chains were read from a single sample in a study of blood T cell repertoires in COVID-19. Profiled with immunoSEQ multiplex PCR; TCRdb holds only in-frame clones, not every one. The repertoire holds approximately 44,000 clones, with under 85% as singletons. What was sequenced was peripheral blood. The receptors were gathered from an elderly woman with acute or convalescent COVID-19. Each CDR3 is given with its conserved first and last residue. D genes are given only for firm matches. Not every row has a clone size; where given, it reads once, few, many or a size class.

. TRBJ1-1 . TRBV13 CASSLLGETGTEAFF TGTGCCAGCAGCTTACTTGGGGAGACGGGCACTGAAGCTTTCTTT
. TRBJ1-4 . TRBV18 CASSLPLATNEKLFF TGTGCCAGCTCACTCCCCCTCGCAACTAATGAAAAACTGTTTTTT
. TRBJ2-7 TRBD1 TRBV6-5 CASSTRTGGSEQYF TGTGCCAGCAGTACCCGGACAGGGGGGAGCGAGCAGTACTTC
. TRBJ2-6 TRBD1 TRBV9 CASSPRQGGSSGANVLTF TGTGCCAGCAGCCCCAGACAGGGTGGGAGCTCTGGGGCCAACGTCCTGACTTTC
once TRBJ2-3 . TRBV18 CASSPHGTDTQYF TGTGCCAGCTCACCACACGGGACAGATACGCAGTATTTT
. TRBJ2-2 . TRBV3-1/TRBV3-2 CASSSSLLYSTGELFF TGTGCCAGCAGCTCCTCCTTGCTTTATAGCACCGGGGAGCTGTTTTTT
few TRBJ2-3 . TRBV12-1 CASSTLWRRLDTQYF TGTGCCAGCAGTACCCTATGGCGGAGATTAGATACGCAGTATTTT
. TRBJ2-5 TRBD1 TRBV10-3 CAIGRDRHYF TGTGCCATCGGTAGGGACAGACACTACTTC
. TRBJ1-1 . TRBV4-1 CASSQPTVNTEAFF TGCGCCAGCAGCCAACCCACGGTGAACACTGAAGCTTTCTTT
medium-sized TRBJ1-6 . TRBV6-6 CASWEGNSPLHF TGTGCCAGTTGGGAGGGGAATTCACCCCTCCACTTT
few TRBJ2-3 . TRBV7-9 CASIGTRLDTQYF TGTGCCAGCATCGGTACCAGGTTGGATACGCAGTATTTT
. TRBJ2-7 . TRBV29-1 CSVAPGLGSYEQYF TGCAGCGTTGCCCCGGGACTGGGATCCTACGAGCAGTACTTC
once TRBJ1-4 . TRBV2 CASSLYRATNEKLFF TGTGCCAGCAGCCTCTACAGGGCTACTAATGAAAAACTGTTTTTT
. TRBJ2-5 . TRBV6-1 CASSEARGLGTQYF TGTGCCAGCAGTGAAGCGCGGGGTTTGGGGACCCAGTACTTC
. TRBJ2-7 . TRBV5-5 CASSSVPGTVYEQYF TGTGCCAGCAGCTCGGTCCCCGGGACTGTCTACGAGCAGTACTTC
. TRBJ1-3 . TRBV7-2 CASSLEDAGLGNTIYF TGTGCCAGCAGCTTAGAGGACGCAGGGCTTGGAAACACCATATATTTT
. TRBJ2-1 TRBD2 TRBV20-1 CSATSFNEQFF TGCAGTGCGACTAGCTTCAATGAGCAGTTCTTC
. TRBJ1-1 TRBD1 TRBV6-5 CASNPRGQGNTEAFF TGTGCCAGCAACCCCCGCGGACAGGGGAACACTGAAGCTTTCTTT
. TRBJ1-5 TRBD1 TRBV7-9 CASSPQGGGSNQPQHF TGTGCCAGCAGCCCACAGGGGGGAGGCAGCAATCAGCCCCAGCATTTT
. TRBJ2-2 TRBD1 TRBV18 CASSPSRQGRTGELFF TGTGCCAGCTCACCCTCGAGACAGGGGAGGACCGGGGAGCTGTTTTTT
. TRBJ2-7 . TRBV5-8 CASSLSRQTRSYEQYF TGTGCCAGCAGCCTTTCTCGACAGACCCGCTCCTACGAGCAGTACTTC
. TRBJ1-2 . TRBV30 CAWSVYRTNYGYTF TGTGCCTGGAGTGTTTACAGAACTAACTATGGCTACACCTTC
once TRBJ1-1 . TRBV2 CASMGGVGTEAFF TGTGCCAGCATGGGCGGGGTGGGCACTGAAGCTTTCTTT
. TRBJ2-3 . TRBV28 CASSPGSVRGTDTQYF .
. TRBJ1-1 TRBD1 TRBV18 CASSEQGRTEAFF TGTGCCAGCTCTGAACAGGGGAGGACTGAAGCTTTCTTT
. TRBJ1-1 TRBD1 TRBV18 CASCGTVSTEAFF TGTGCCAGCTGCGGGACAGTCAGCACTGAAGCTTTCTTT
. TRBJ2-1 TRBD2 TRBV28 CASSSPTSGRGIEQFF TGTGCCAGCAGTTCCCCGACTAGCGGGAGGGGTATTGAGCAGTTCTTC
. TRBJ1-2 . TRBV6-5 CASRDTLRANYGYTF TGTGCCTCCAGGGACACTTTACGGGCTAACTATGGCTACACCTTC
. TRBJ2-2 TRBD2 TRBV7-8 CASSLDEREAGELFF TGTGCCAGCAGCTTAGACGAGCGGGAGGCCGGGGAGCTGTTTTTT
. TRBJ2-3 TRBD2 TRBV27 CASTGLAATDTQYF TGTGCCAGCACTGGACTAGCGGCCACAGATACGCAGTATTTT
once TRBJ2-5 . TRBV18 CASSPVQGKGMTQYF TGTGCCAGCTCACCCGTACAGGGTAAAGGAATGACCCAGTACTTC
. TRBJ1-1 TRBD1 TRBV27 CASSLKDRGNTEAFF TGTGCCAGCAGTTTAAAGGACAGGGGGAACACTGAAGCTTTCTTT
. TRBJ1-1 TRBD1 TRBV5-6 CASSLPGTGRKAFF TGTGCCAGCAGCTTGCCCGGGACAGGGAGAAAAGCTTTCTTT
once TRBJ2-1 TRBD2 TRBV9 CASSARLAGGYNEQFF TGTGCCAGCAGCGCCCGACTAGCGGGAGGTTACAATGAGCAGTTCTTC
once TRBJ2-7 TRBD1 TRBV6-5 CASTRDRGNYEQYF TGTGCCAGCACCCGGGACAGGGGAAACTACGAGCAGTACTTC
. TRBJ2-1 . TRBV3-1/TRBV3-2 CASSQERSSSEQFF TGTGCCAGCAGCCAAGAGCGGTCTTCTTCTGAGCAGTTCTTC
few TRBJ1-2 . TRBV19 CASSIDDAANYGYTF TGTGCCAGTAGTATAGATGATGCGGCTAACTATGGCTACACCTTC
. TRBJ2-1 TRBD1 TRBV2 CASSRQGPYNEQFF TGTGCCAGCAGTAGACAGGGACCCTACAATGAGCAGTTCTTC
once TRBJ1-3 . TRBV6-6 CASSYQPERAGNTIYF TGTGCCAGCAGTTACCAGCCCGAGAGGGCTGGAAACACCATATATTTT
. TRBJ2-3 . TRBV19 CASSPSLLETQYF TGTGCCAGTAGTCCGTCTCTTCTTGAGACGCAGTATTTT